A selection of T cell receptor beta chains follows, all from one sample in a study of shared clonotypes between healthy human individuals. TCRdb's table, derived via immunoSEQ multiplex PCR, lists solely in-frame clones and lacks some. The sample includes some 800,000 clones, 92% of them seen just once. Sequencing was performed on naive CD8+ T cells sorted from blood. These receptors were obtained from a man in his thirties or forties in good health. Each CDR3 is given with its conserved first and last residue. Each record gives: CDR3 protein, CDR3 DNA, J gene, V gene, clone size, D gene. D genes are given only for firm matches. Only part of the rows carry a size: once, few, many, or a class if the clone is expanded.

CDR3aa: CASSLTSGRIRYF
CDR3nt: TGTGCCAGCAGTTTAACTAGCGGGAGGATACGGTACTTC
j_gene: TRBJ2-7
v_gene: TRBV28
abundance: -
d_gene: TRBD2

CDR3aa: CASSYSRESLETQYF
CDR3nt: TGTGCCAGCAGTTACTCCAGGGAGTCATTAGAGACCCAGTACTTC
j_gene: TRBJ2-5
v_gene: TRBV6-6
abundance: once
d_gene: -

CDR3aa: CAWRPAGHYEQYF
CDR3nt: TGTGCCTGGAGACCGGCAGGGCACTACGAGCAGTACTTC
j_gene: TRBJ2-7
v_gene: TRBV30
abundance: -
d_gene: -

CDR3aa: CASSQDSSVQETQYF
CDR3nt: TGCGCCAGCAGCCAAGATTCGTCCGTACAAGAGACCCAGTACTTC
j_gene: TRBJ2-5
v_gene: TRBV4-3
abundance: few
d_gene: -

CDR3aa: CASSHRGRYNEQFF
CDR3nt: TGTGCCAGCAGTCATAGGGGGAGATACAATGAGCAGTTCTTC
j_gene: TRBJ2-1
v_gene: TRBV6-5
abundance: -
d_gene: -

CDR3aa: CASSAGSGTDTQYF
CDR3nt: TGCGCCAGCAGCGCCGGGAGTGGCACAGATACGCAGTATTTT
j_gene: TRBJ2-3
v_gene: TRBV4-3
abundance: -
d_gene: -

CDR3aa: CASSYARGREQYF
CDR3nt: TGTGCCAGCAGTTACGCCAGGGGTCGCGAGCAGTACTTC
j_gene: TRBJ2-7
v_gene: TRBV6-5
abundance: -
d_gene: -

CDR3aa: CASGQEAGSYNEQFF
CDR3nt: TGTGCCAGCGGTCAAGAGGCCGGGTCCTACAATGAGCAGTTCTTC
j_gene: TRBJ2-1
v_gene: TRBV18
abundance: -
d_gene: -

CDR3aa: CASSRPILGEQYF
CDR3nt: TGTGCCAGCAGTCGACCCATCTTAGGGGAGCAGTACTTC
j_gene: TRBJ2-7
v_gene: TRBV27
abundance: -
d_gene: -

CDR3aa: CASGPGQGGKTQYF
CDR3nt: TGCGCCAGCGGACCGGGACAGGGTGGAAAGACCCAGTACTTC
j_gene: TRBJ2-5
v_gene: TRBV5-1
abundance: -
d_gene: TRBD1

CDR3aa: CASSLGGGAGGYTF
CDR3nt: TGTGCCAGCAGCTTAGGGGGCGGGGCTGGAGGCTACACCTTC
j_gene: TRBJ1-2
v_gene: TRBV11-2
abundance: -
d_gene: -

CDR3aa: CASSSLVASRRAGYTF
CDR3nt: TGTGCCAGCAGCTCCTTGGTGGCCTCCCGGAGGGCTGGCTACACCTTC
j_gene: TRBJ1-2
v_gene: TRBV5-8
abundance: -
d_gene: -

CDR3aa: CASSFDGNEQYF
CDR3nt: TGTGCCAGCAGCTTTGACGGGAACGAGCAGTACTTC
j_gene: TRBJ2-7
v_gene: TRBV11-3
abundance: -
d_gene: -

CDR3aa: CASSYSAQGGYEQYF
CDR3nt: TGTGCCAGCAGTTACTCGGCACAGGGGGGATACGAGCAGTACTTC
j_gene: TRBJ2-7
v_gene: TRBV6-5
abundance: -
d_gene: TRBD1

CDR3aa: CASSRRVTDEQYF
CDR3nt: TGCGCCAGCAGTCGGCGGGTAACAGACGAGCAGTACTTC
j_gene: TRBJ2-7
v_gene: TRBV10-1
abundance: -
d_gene: -

CDR3aa: CAIERDSSSTDTQYF
CDR3nt: TGTGCCATTGAACGGGACAGTTCTAGCACAGATACGCAGTATTTT
j_gene: TRBJ2-3
v_gene: TRBV2
abundance: -
d_gene: TRBD1

CDR3aa: CASSFHRASPFTDTQYF
CDR3nt: TGTGCCAGCAGTTTCCACCGGGCCTCTCCCTTTACAGATACGCAGTATTTT
j_gene: TRBJ2-3
v_gene: TRBV28
abundance: -
d_gene: -

CDR3aa: CASSQTGTQPQHF
CDR3nt: TGCGCCAGCAGCCAGACAGGGACTCAGCCCCAGCATTTT
j_gene: TRBJ1-5
v_gene: TRBV4-1
abundance: -
d_gene: TRBD1

CDR3aa: CASSYSKDLWGTEAFF
CDR3nt: TGTGCCAGCAGTTACTCCAAGGACCTTTGGGGCACTGAAGCTTTCTTT
j_gene: TRBJ1-1
v_gene: TRBV6-6
abundance: -
d_gene: -

CDR3aa: CASSLSWGAGTDTQYF
CDR3nt: TGTGCCAGCAGTTTATCCTGGGGGGCAGGGACAGATACGCAGTATTTT
j_gene: TRBJ2-3
v_gene: TRBV28
abundance: -
d_gene: -

CDR3aa: CSVVQGTSYEQYF
CDR3nt: TGCAGCGTTGTGCAGGGGACATCCTACGAGCAGTACTTC
j_gene: TRBJ2-7
v_gene: TRBV29-1
abundance: -
d_gene: -

CDR3aa: CSVTPQGEGETQYF
CDR3nt: TGCAGCGTTACCCCGCAGGGCGAGGGAGAGACCCAGTACTTC
j_gene: TRBJ2-5
v_gene: TRBV29-1
abundance: -
d_gene: -

CDR3aa: CASSLVGVAYEQYF
CDR3nt: TGTGCCAGCAGCTTAGTGGGAGTGGCCTACGAGCAGTACTTC
j_gene: TRBJ2-7
v_gene: TRBV11-2
abundance: -
d_gene: -

CDR3aa: CASSPGVGEYEQYF
CDR3nt: TGTGCCAGCAGCCCAGGTGTCGGGGAGTACGAGCAGTACTTC
j_gene: TRBJ2-7
v_gene: TRBV7-6
abundance: -
d_gene: -

CDR3aa: CASSFFLNQNIQYF
CDR3nt: TGTGCCAGCAGTTTTTTCCTCAACCAAAACATTCAGTACTTC
j_gene: TRBJ2-4
v_gene: TRBV28
abundance: -
d_gene: -

CDR3aa: CASSLQRYNEQFF
CDR3nt: TGTGCCAGCAGCCTCCAGAGATACAATGAGCAGTTCTTC
j_gene: TRBJ2-1
v_gene: TRBV14
abundance: -
d_gene: -

CDR3aa: CASGLAASRDRLQETQYF
CDR3nt: TGTGCTAGTGGCCTTGCAGCAAGCCGGGACAGACTACAAGAGACCCAGTACTTC
j_gene: TRBJ2-5
v_gene: TRBV12-5
abundance: -
d_gene: TRBD1

CDR3aa: CASSDRQGNTEAFF
CDR3nt: TGTGCCAGCAGTGACCGACAGGGGAACACTGAAGCTTTCTTT
j_gene: TRBJ1-1
v_gene: TRBV6-1
abundance: -
d_gene: TRBD1

CDR3aa: CASSWTGPPEKLFF
CDR3nt: TGTGCCAGCAGTTGGACAGGCCCCCCTGAAAAACTGTTTTTT
j_gene: TRBJ1-4
v_gene: TRBV28
abundance: -
d_gene: TRBD1

CDR3aa: CASSEGQGTQYF
CDR3nt: TGTGCCAGCAGTGAGGGACAGGGGACCCAGTACTTC
j_gene: TRBJ2-5
v_gene: TRBV28
abundance: -
d_gene: TRBD1

CDR3aa: CAWRRDYEQYF
CDR3nt: TGTGCCTGGAGGCGCGACTACGAGCAGTACTTC
j_gene: TRBJ2-7
v_gene: TRBV30
abundance: -
d_gene: -

CDR3aa: CASSVRRAGPYNEQFF
CDR3nt: TGTGCCAGCAGCGTCCGAAGGGCAGGGCCCTACAATGAGCAGTTCTTC
j_gene: TRBJ2-1
v_gene: TRBV9
abundance: once
d_gene: -

CDR3aa: CASSLAGGWGNTIYF
CDR3nt: TGTGCCAGCAGCTTGGCAGGGGGCTGGGGAAACACCATATATTTT
j_gene: TRBJ1-3
v_gene: TRBV27
abundance: -
d_gene: TRBD1

CDR3aa: CASSGSPVGAEAFF
CDR3nt: TGTGCCAGCAGTGGGAGCCCTGTGGGGGCTGAAGCTTTCTTT
j_gene: TRBJ1-1
v_gene: TRBV2
abundance: -
d_gene: -

CDR3aa: CASSLHLLYGYTF
CDR3nt: TGTGCCAGCAGCTTACACCTTTTATATGGCTACACCTTC
j_gene: TRBJ1-2
v_gene: TRBV11-2
abundance: -
d_gene: -

CDR3aa: CASSFGTGGSNQPQHF
CDR3nt: TGTGCCAGCAGCTTTGGGACAGGGGGGAGCAATCAGCCCCAGCATTTT
j_gene: TRBJ1-5
v_gene: TRBV13
abundance: -
d_gene: TRBD1

CDR3aa: CASSLIPGGPPNEQYF
CDR3nt: TGTGCCAGCAGTTTGATCCCAGGAGGGCCTCCTAACGAGCAGTACTTC
j_gene: TRBJ2-7
v_gene: TRBV27
abundance: -
d_gene: -

CDR3aa: CASSEYRAYEQYF
CDR3nt: TGCGCCAGCAGTGAGTACAGAGCCTACGAGCAGTACTTC
j_gene: TRBJ2-7
v_gene: TRBV10-2
abundance: -
d_gene: -

CDR3aa: CATSTRLAGSTDTQYF
CDR3nt: TGTGCCACCAGCACGAGACTAGCGGGCAGCACAGATACGCAGTATTTT
j_gene: TRBJ2-3
v_gene: TRBV15
abundance: -
d_gene: TRBD2

CDR3aa: CASSPSFEYGTSGGNTGELFF
CDR3nt: TGCGCCAGCAGCCCCTCTTTCGAGTACGGGACTAGCGGAGGGAACACCGGGGAGCTGTTTTTT
j_gene: TRBJ2-2
v_gene: TRBV4-3
abundance: few
d_gene: TRBD2

CDR3aa: CASRSGAGELFF
CDR3nt: TGCGCCAGCAGGTCTGGAGCCGGGGAGCTGTTTTTT
j_gene: TRBJ2-2
v_gene: TRBV5-1
abundance: -
d_gene: -

CDR3aa: CASSPVGAGETYEQYF
CDR3nt: TGTGCCAGCAGTCCCGTGGGGGCGGGAGAGACCTACGAGCAGTACTTC
j_gene: TRBJ2-7
v_gene: TRBV11-2
abundance: -
d_gene: -

CDR3aa: CASSLYGDSSGNTIYF
CDR3nt: TGTGCCAGCAGTTTATATGGGGATTCCTCTGGAAACACCATATATTTT
j_gene: TRBJ1-3
v_gene: TRBV28
abundance: -
d_gene: -

CDR3aa: CASSLGRITYEQYF
CDR3nt: TGTGCCAGCAGTTTAGGCCGGATAACCTACGAGCAGTACTTC
j_gene: TRBJ2-7
v_gene: TRBV27
abundance: -
d_gene: -

CDR3aa: CASSDLAGLGYEQYF
CDR3nt: TGCGCCAGCAGTGACTTAGCGGGATTGGGCTACGAGCAGTACTTC
j_gene: TRBJ2-7
v_gene: TRBV10-2
abundance: once
d_gene: TRBD2

CDR3aa: CASSTGQGGIQETQYF
CDR3nt: TGTGCCAGCAGTACCGGACAGGGAGGTATCCAAGAGACCCAGTACTTC
j_gene: TRBJ2-5
v_gene: TRBV2
abundance: -
d_gene: TRBD1

CDR3aa: CASSQGQGYEQYF
CDR3nt: TGTGCCAGCAGCCAAGGACAGGGCTACGAGCAGTACTTC
j_gene: TRBJ2-7
v_gene: TRBV14
abundance: -
d_gene: TRBD1

CDR3aa: CASSPPTGFYEQYF
CDR3nt: TGTGCCAGCAGCCCCCCGACAGGGTTCTACGAGCAGTACTTC
j_gene: TRBJ2-7
v_gene: TRBV7-9
abundance: -
d_gene: TRBD1

CDR3aa: CASSLAGRNTGELFF
CDR3nt: TGTGCCAGCAGTTTGGCCGGGAGGAACACCGGGGAGCTGTTTTTT
j_gene: TRBJ2-2
v_gene: TRBV27
abundance: -
d_gene: -

CDR3aa: CASSSQGTPRVGQYF
CDR3nt: TGTGCCAGCAGTTCGCAGGGTACACCCCGGGTAGGGCAGTACTTC
j_gene: TRBJ2-7
v_gene: TRBV6-5
abundance: once
d_gene: -

CDR3aa: CASSLRTSRNEQFF
CDR3nt: TGTGCCAGCAGCTTAAGGACTAGCCGCAATGAGCAGTTCTTC
j_gene: TRBJ2-1
v_gene: TRBV13
abundance: -
d_gene: TRBD2

CDR3aa: CAIRGTGEHEQYF
CDR3nt: TGTGCCATCAGGGGGACAGGGGAGCACGAGCAGTACTTC
j_gene: TRBJ2-7
v_gene: TRBV10-3
abundance: -
d_gene: TRBD1

CDR3aa: CASTWGSLNTEAFF
CDR3nt: TGTGCCAGCACCTGGGGGAGTCTGAACACTGAAGCTTTCTTT
j_gene: TRBJ1-1
v_gene: TRBV7-9
abundance: -
d_gene: -

CDR3aa: CASSAAGGTYNEQFF
CDR3nt: TGCGCCAGCAGTGCGGCGGGAGGGACCTACAATGAGCAGTTCTTC
j_gene: TRBJ2-1
v_gene: TRBV10-1
abundance: -
d_gene: TRBD2